This T cell receptor (beta chain) was sequenced for a study of cytomegalovirus exposure and HLA in healthy donors (dated by TCRdb to the late 2010s). Regarding the study in general: The 650 to 750 repertoires of the first cohort and the approximately 130 validation repertoires were produced on the same platform, according to a later analysis. The study aimed to test whether signatures of past pathogen exposure could be identified by cataloging public T cell receptors. In addition to the first cohort of 666 subjects, a separate validation cohort of around 110 different subjects was used. The study combined high-throughput TCR immunosequencing, statistical association of individual TCRs with disease status, and machine learning to predict cytomegalovirus infection status.

What the research found in general, with its limitations: The classifier was reported to diagnose cytomegalovirus status with high specificity and sensitivity in both the original cohort and the validation cohort. The study gave a list of roughly 150 TCR beta chains associated with cytomegalovirus. The validation cohort had no HLA typing available for a later analysis, so co-occurrence within that cohort was assessed over all 110 or so repertoires. A few of the identified cytomegalovirus-associated TCR beta chains were confirmed in vitro to be specific for cytomegalovirus antigens. A later analysis found that TCRs clustered in the first cohort also tended to co-occur in the roughly 120 validation repertoires, with more than 90% of cluster scores above 0. Most TCR sequences were seen in very few donors, while some public TCRs were found in many individuals. According to the authors, the approach could potentially be generalized to other disease states and immunological phenotypes.

The method was the immunoSEQ multiplex PCR assay. In the source study's methods: A statistical classification framework was developed to diagnose cytomegalovirus status using the catalog of TCR beta chain sequences. TCRdb obtained this table from immuneACCESS and retained in-frame rearrangements with V and J assigned. These tables miss some clones; where compared with another copy, unresolved V genes account for less than half of the shortfall, and the remainder is unexplained. The V and J calls and clone size are taken from that table; D and trimming were inferred from the DNA. The sample table shows about 73,000 clones, and approximately 95% are seen once. The ten biggest clones cover approximately 3.4% of the sample. In regard to this clone: The clone's antigen remains unknown. It has no much larger one-base neighbor in the sample; base qualities were not kept.

The CDR3, from cysteine to phenylalanine, totals 15 residues. The only DNA kept is the CDR3, 45 bases in frame from the first base. The V end gives up 8 bases and the J end 3 bases, leaving 12 bases in the junction not matched to a gene. Via the germline V gene (reference sequence), CDR1 is GTSNPN and CDR2 SVGIG. Donors formed part of the validation cohort, which comprised about 130 subjects and was distinct from the first cohort of several hundred subjects. The sequence links TRBV30 to TRBJ2-2, with 7 middle bases fitting TRBD1. The clonotype was recovered from a man in his late teens or twenties in good health and CMV-seronegative. The sample consisted of PBMCs. The CDR3 protein is CASDRVGTDTGELFF. DNA sequence: TGTGCCAGCGACAGGGTTGGGACCGACACCGGGGAGCTGTTTTTT.